This record looks at one T cell receptor (beta chain) sequence and its context. This sample was included in a study of blood T cells in healthy people across ages. PCR was performed a second time for about 6 to 12 cycles using a sample-barcoded 5' primer and a J-beta primer mix. TCRdb reprocessed the 5' RACE reads via MiXCR and lists one record per CDR3 protein. Of approximately 820,000 distinct CDR3 sequences in the sample, approximately 44% were seen once. About 10 milliliters of peripheral blood were drawn from each donor into EDTA-treated tubes. The clonotype comes from a man in his 60s in good health. Material: blood.

CDR3 sequence (DNA): TGCGCCAGCAGCCAAGATGGGAGGGACGATGAGCAGTTCTTC. Residues: CASSQDGRDDEQFF. The chain couples TRBV4-3 to TRBJ2-1, with 7 bases identical to TRBD2. Germline assignment: CDR1 LGHNA and CDR2 YSLEER. The CDR3 extends over 14 amino acids. After removal of 0 bases from V and 8 bases from J, the junction contained 4 bases not matched to a gene.